These 5 T cell receptor beta chains originate from one sample sequenced in a study of somatic mutations in cytotoxic T cells in rheumatoid arthritis. The table came from immunoSEQ multiplex PCR; TCRdb's copy has only in-frame clones and leaves some out. The sample includes approximately 9,400 clones, around 84% seen only once; the top ten take around an eighth. The sequenced material came from CD8+ T cells sorted from blood. Receptor source: an adult with rheumatoid arthritis.

This clone was counted only a few times. CDR3 amino acids: CASSLGTGTPLHF. The DNA for the CDR3 is TGTGCCAGCAGTTTAGGGACAGGCACACCCCTCCACTTT. The rearrangement joins TRBV28 to TRBJ1-6; 8 bases agree with TRBD1. The germline CDR1 and CDR2 sequences are MDHEN and SYDVKM. The CDR3 contains 13 residues. The J segment lost 11 bases and the V segment lost 2 bases, leaving 2 bases of the junction unmatched.

V is TRBV6-6 and J is TRBJ1-5, with 10 bases identical to TRBD1. Per germline, CDR1 MNHNY and CDR2 SVGAGI (reference sequence). V lost 5 bases, J lost 3 bases, and 7 bases stayed unmatched. This CDR3 is built from 16 residues. CDR3 sequence: CASSKPGQGPNQPQHF. In DNA form, the CDR3 reads TGTGCCAGCAGTAAACCGGGACAGGGGCCCAATCAGCCCCAGCATTTT.

The rearrangement links TRBV7-9 to TRBJ1-3; tentative D call: TRBD1 (5 bases). The CDR3 spans 15 residues. Germline CDR1 is SEHNR and CDR2 is FQNEAQ (reference sequence). Trimming left V 4 bases short and J 2 bases short, with 12 bases between. Here the CDR3 DNA reads TGTGCCAGCAGCTACGGGGTAGGGGCTGGAAACACCATATATTTT. It encodes CASSYGVGAGNTIYF. The variable domain in full, completed from reference TRBV7-9 and TRBJ1-3, reads DTGVSQNPRHKITKRGQNVTFRCDPISEHNRLYWYRQTLGQGPEFLTYFQNEAQLEKSRLLSDRFSAERPKGSFSTLEIQRTEQGDSAMYLCASSYGVGAGNTIYFGEGSWLTVV.

The chain links TRBV6-5 to TRBJ2-5, with D possibly TRBD2 on 7 matching bases. CDR1 and CDR2 (germline): MNHEY, SVGAGI. Trimming shortened V by 3 bases and J by 4 bases, and 15 bases separated the two germline ends. This CDR3 contains 15 residues. CDR3 residues: CASSYGGGPGETQYF. CDR3 bases: TGTGCCAGCAGTTATGGGGGGGGGCCAGGAGAGACCCAGTACTTC.

This clone was observed a few times. The rearrangement links TRBV6-6 to TRBJ2-3; D is possibly TRBD2 (6 bases). The CDR3 length is 14 residues. Between the trimmed V and J ends, which lost 7 bases and 4 bases, there was a span of 15 bases. Germline CDR1 MNHNY, CDR2 SVGAGI (reference sequence). Here the CDR3 DNA reads TGTGCCAGCACCGAAGGAGGGGAAGCAGATACGCAGTATTTT. Translating it yields CASTEGGEADTQYF.